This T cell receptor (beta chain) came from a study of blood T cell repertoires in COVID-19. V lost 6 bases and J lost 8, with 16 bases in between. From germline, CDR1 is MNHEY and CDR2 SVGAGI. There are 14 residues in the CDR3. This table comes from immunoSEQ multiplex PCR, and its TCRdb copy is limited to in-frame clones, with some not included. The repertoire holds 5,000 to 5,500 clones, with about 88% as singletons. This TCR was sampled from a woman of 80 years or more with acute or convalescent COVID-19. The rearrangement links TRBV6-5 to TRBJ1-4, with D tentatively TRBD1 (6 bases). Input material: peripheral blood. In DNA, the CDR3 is TGTGCCAGCAGCCCCCGGGACATAGGGGAAAAACTGTTTTTT. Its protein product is CASSPRDIGEKLFF.